This T cell receptor (beta chain) stems from a study of blood T cell repertoires in COVID-19. Study-wide background: Italy, Spain and the United States were the sources of the convalescent and acute COVID-19 samples.

V was pared by 5 bases and J by 3 bases, with 5 bases of the junction left unmatched. CDR1 is MNHEY, CDR2 SMNVEV, per germline (reference sequence). CDR3 length equals 14 residues. Assignments of participants to cohorts depended upon their own reported clinical history. Within the 2 weeks before study entry, each person in the exposed group met a COVID-19 case. Authors' data handling: Nucleated cell number was recorded as an estimate derived from reference gene primer amplification. Measured with immunoSEQ multiplex PCR; TCRdb has only the in-frame clones, and not every one. V and J calls and clone size are copied from that table; D and trimming were computed from the DNA. There are a few hundred thousand clones in the sample; 70% to 90% occur only once, and around 6.3% lies in the top ten.

This TCR derives from a woman aged 45 to 65 who had been exposed to COVID-19. The V call is TRBV27, the J call TRBJ1-2; 8 nucleotides align to TRBD1. Sequenced input: PBMCs or T cells enriched from blood (not recorded which). The CDR3 reads CASSRTGRHYGYTF. The CDR3 DNA is TGTGCCAGCAGTCGGACAGGGCGCCACTATGGCTACACCTTC.